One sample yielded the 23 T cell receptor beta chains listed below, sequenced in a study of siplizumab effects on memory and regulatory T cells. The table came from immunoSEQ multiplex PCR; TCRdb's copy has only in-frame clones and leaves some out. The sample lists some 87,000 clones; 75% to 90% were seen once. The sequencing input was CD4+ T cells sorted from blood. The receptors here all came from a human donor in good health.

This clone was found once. The CDR3 coding sequence is TGTGCCACCAGCAGAGATGGACGGACTGAAGCTTTCTTT. The encoded protein is CATSRDGRTEAFF. V is TRBV15 and J is TRBJ1-1; D unresolved. The CDR3 extends over 13 amino acids. CDR1 LNHNV and CDR2 YYDKDF come from the germline V gene (reference sequence). The V gene lost 0 bases and the J gene lost 5 bases, with 7 bases spanning the gap.

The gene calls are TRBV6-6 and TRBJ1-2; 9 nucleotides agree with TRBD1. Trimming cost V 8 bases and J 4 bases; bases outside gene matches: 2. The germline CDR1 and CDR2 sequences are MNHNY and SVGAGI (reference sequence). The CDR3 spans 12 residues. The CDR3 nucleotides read TGTGCCAGCTCGGACAGGGGCTATGGCTACACCTTC. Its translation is CASSDRGYGYTF.

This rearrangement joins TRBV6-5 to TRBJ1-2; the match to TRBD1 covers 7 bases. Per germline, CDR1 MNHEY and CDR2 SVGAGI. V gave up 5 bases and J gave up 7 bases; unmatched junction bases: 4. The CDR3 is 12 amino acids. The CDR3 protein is CASSPDRVGYTF. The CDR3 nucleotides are TGTGCCAGCAGTCCCGACAGGGTTGGCTACACCTTC.

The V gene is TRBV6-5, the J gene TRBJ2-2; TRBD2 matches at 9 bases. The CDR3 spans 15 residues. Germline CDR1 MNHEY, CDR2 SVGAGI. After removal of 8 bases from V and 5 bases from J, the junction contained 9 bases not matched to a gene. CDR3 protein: CASSLAGVGTGELFF. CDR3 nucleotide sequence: TGTGCCAGCTCCTTAGCGGGAGTAGGAACCGGGGAGCTGTTTTTT.

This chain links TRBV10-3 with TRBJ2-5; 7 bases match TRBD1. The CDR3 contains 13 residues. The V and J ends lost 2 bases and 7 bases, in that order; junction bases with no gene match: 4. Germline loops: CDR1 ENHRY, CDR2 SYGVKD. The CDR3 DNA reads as TGTGCCATCAGTGAGACGACAGGGTTGACCCAGTACTTC. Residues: CAISETTGLTQYF.

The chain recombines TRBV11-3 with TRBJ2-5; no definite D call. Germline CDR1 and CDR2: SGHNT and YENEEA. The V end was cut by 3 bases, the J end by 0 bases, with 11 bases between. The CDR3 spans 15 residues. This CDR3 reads CASSFRSGYQETQYF. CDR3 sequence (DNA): TGTGCCAGCAGCTTTCGTAGTGGATACCAAGAGACCCAGTACTTC.

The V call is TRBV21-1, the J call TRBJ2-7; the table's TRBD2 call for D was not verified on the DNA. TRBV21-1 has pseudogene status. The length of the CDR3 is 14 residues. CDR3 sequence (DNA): TGTGCCAGCAGCAAAGGTCCGAGGTTAAACGAGCAGTACTTC. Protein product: CASSKGPRLNEQYF.

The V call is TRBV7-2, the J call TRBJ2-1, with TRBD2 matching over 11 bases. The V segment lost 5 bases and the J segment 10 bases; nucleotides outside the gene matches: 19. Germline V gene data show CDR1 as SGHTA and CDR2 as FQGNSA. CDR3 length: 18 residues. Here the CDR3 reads CASSPLAAASGRRGEQFF. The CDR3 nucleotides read TGTGCCAGCAGCCCCCTAGCGGCTGCTAGCGGGAGGCGCGGGGAGCAGTTCTTC.

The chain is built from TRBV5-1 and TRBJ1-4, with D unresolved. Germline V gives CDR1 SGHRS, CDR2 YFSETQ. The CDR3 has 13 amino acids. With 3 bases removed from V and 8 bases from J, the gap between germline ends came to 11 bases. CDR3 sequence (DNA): TGCGCCAGCAGCTACCGGGGAGGCGAAAAACTGTTTTTT. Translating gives CASSYRGGEKLFF.

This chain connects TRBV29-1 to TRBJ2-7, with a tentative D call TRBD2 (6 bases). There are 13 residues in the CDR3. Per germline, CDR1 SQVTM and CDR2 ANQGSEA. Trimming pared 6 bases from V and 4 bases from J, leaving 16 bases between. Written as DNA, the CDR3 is TGCAGCGTCCAGACTAGATTCACTTACGAGCAGTACTTC. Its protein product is CSVQTRFTYEQYF.

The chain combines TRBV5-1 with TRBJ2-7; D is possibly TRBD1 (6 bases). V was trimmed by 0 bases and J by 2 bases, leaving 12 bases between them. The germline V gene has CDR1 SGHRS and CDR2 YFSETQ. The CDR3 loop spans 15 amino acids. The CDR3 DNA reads TGCGCCAGCAGCTTGGTGGCAGGGGCCCCCTACGAGCAGTACTTC. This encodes CASSLVAGAPYEQYF.

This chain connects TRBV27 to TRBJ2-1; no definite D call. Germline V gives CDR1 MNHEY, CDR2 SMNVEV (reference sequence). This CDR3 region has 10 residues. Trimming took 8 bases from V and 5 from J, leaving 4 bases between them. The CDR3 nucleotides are TGTGCCAGCGGTAACAATGAGCAGTTCTTC. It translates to CASGNNEQFF.

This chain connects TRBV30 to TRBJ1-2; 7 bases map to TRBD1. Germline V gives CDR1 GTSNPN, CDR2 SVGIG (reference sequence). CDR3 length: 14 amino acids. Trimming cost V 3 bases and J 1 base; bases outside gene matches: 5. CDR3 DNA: TGTGCCTGGAGGGGCGACAGGGTTAACTATGGCTACACCTTC. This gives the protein CAWRGDRVNYGYTF.

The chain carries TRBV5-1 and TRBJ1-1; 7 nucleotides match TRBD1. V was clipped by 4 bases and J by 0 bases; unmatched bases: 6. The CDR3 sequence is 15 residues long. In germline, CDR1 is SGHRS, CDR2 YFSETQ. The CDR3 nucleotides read TGCGCCAGCAGCCCACGGACAGGTATGAACACTGAAGCTTTCTTT. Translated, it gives CASSPRTGMNTEAFF.

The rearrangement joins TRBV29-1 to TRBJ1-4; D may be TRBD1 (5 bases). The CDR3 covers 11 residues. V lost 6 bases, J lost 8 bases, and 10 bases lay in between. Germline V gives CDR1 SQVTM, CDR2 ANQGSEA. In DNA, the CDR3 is TGCAGCGTGTCCTCAGGGGAAAAACTGTTTTTT. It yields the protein CSVSSGEKLFF.

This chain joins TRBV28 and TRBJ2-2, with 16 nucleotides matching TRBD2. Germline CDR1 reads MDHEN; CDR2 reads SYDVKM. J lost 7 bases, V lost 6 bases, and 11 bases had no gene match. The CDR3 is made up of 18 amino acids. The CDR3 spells CASRRVGLAGGTGGELFF. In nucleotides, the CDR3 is TGTGCCAGCAGACGGGTGGGACTAGCGGGAGGGACCGGCGGGGAGCTGTTTTTT.

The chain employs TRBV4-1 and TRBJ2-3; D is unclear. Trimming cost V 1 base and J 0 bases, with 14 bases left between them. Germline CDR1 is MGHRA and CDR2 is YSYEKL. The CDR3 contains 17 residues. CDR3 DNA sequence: TGCGCCAGCAGCCAAGTCCTCATAAGGGAAAGCACAGATACGCAGTATTTT. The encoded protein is CASSQVLIRESTDTQYF.

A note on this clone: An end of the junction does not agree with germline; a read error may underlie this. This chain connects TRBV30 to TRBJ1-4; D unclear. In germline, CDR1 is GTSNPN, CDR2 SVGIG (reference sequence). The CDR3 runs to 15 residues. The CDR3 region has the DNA TGTGCCTGGAATTCGGGCCAACCAACTAATGAAAAACTATTTTTT. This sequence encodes CAWNSGQPTNEKLFF.

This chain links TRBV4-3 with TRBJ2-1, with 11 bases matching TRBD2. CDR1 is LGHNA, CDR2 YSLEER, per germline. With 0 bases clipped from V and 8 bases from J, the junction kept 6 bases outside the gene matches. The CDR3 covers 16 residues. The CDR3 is CASSQDTSGRVDEQFF. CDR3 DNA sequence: TGCGCCAGCAGCCAAGACACTAGCGGGAGAGTCGATGAGCAGTTCTTC.

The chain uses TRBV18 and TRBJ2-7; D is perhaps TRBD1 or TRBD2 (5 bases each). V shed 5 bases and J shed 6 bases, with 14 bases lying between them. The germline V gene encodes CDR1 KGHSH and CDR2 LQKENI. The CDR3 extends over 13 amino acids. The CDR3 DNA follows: TGTGCCAGCTCATCGTCCGGGGCAAGCGAGCAGTACTTC. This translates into CASSSSGASEQYF.

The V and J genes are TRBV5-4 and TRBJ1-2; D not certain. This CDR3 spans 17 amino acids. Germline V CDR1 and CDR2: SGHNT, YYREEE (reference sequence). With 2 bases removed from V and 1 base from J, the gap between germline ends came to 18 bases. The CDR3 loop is CASSLKLRGGLNYGYTF. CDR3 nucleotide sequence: TGTGCCAGCAGCTTAAAGCTCCGAGGAGGTCTTAACTATGGCTACACCTTC.

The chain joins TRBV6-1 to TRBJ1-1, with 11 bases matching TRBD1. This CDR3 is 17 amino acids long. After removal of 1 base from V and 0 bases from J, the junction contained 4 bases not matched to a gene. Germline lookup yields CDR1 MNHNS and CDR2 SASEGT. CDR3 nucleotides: TGTGCCAGCAGTGAAGACTGGACAGGGGGCATGAACACTGAAGCTTTCTTT. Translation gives CASSEDWTGGMNTEAFF.

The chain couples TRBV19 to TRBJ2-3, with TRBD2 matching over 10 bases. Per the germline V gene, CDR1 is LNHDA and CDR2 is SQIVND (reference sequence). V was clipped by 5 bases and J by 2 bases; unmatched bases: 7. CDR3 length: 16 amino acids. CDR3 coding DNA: TGTGCCAGTAGTGGAAGCGGGAGGGCCTACACAGATACGCAGTATTTT. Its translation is CASSGSGRAYTDTQYF.